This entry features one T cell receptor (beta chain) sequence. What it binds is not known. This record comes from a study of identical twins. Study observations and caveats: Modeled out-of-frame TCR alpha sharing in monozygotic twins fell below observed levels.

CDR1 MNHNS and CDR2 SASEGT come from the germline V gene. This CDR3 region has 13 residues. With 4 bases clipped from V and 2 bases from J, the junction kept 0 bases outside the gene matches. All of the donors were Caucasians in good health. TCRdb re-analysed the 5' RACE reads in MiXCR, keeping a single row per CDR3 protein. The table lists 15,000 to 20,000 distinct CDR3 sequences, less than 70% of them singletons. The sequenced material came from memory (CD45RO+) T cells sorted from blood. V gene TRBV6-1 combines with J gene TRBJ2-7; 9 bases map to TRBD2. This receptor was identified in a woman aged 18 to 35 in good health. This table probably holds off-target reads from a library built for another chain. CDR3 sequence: CASSVAGAYEQYF. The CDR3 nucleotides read TGTGCCAGCAGTGTAGCGGGGGCCTACGAGCAGTACTTC.